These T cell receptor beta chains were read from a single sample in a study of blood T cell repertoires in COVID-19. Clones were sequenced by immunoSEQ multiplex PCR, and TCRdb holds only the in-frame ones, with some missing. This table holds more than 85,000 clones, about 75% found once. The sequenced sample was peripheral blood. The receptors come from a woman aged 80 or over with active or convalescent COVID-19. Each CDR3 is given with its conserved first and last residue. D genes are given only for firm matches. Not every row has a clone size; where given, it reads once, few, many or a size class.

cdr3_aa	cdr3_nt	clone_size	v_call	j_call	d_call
CASSPLERDIGNEQFF	TGTGCCAGCAGCCCTTTGGAGCGGGATATAGGCAATGAGCAGTTCTTC	NA	TRBV9	TRBJ2-1	TRBD2
CSVGGDFSSYEQYF	TGCAGCGTTGGGGGGGACTTCTCCTCCTACGAGCAGTACTTC	NA	TRBV29-1	TRBJ2-7	NA
CASRLTESYGYTF	TGTGCCAGCAGACTTACAGAGTCCTATGGCTACACCTTC	many	TRBV3-1/TRBV3-2	TRBJ1-2	NA
CASRQRESSYEQYF	TGTGCCAGCAGGCAGCGGGAGAGCTCCTACGAGCAGTACTTC	NA	TRBV2	TRBJ2-7	TRBD2
CATSVNTGELFF	TGTGCCACCAGCGTAAACACCGGGGAGCTGTTTTTT	NA	TRBV15	TRBJ2-2	NA
CASSLSGTTHEQYF	TGTGCCAGTAGTCTTAGCGGGACTACGCACGAGCAGTACTTC	NA	TRBV19	TRBJ2-7	TRBD2
CASSPGQGSSQPQHF	TGTGCCAGTAGTCCGGGACAGGGGTCGAGTCAGCCCCAGCATTTT	NA	TRBV19	TRBJ1-5	TRBD1
CAISSSGRDTGELFF	TGTGCCATCAGTTCGAGCGGGAGAGACACCGGGGAGCTGTTTTTT	NA	TRBV10-3	TRBJ2-2	TRBD2
CASSASPDRSNQPQHF	TGTGCCAGCAGTGCGAGCCCTGACAGGAGCAATCAGCCCCAGCATTTT	NA	TRBV2	TRBJ1-5	NA
CASSPPGDGTGELFF	TGCGCCAGCAGCCCCCCCGGAGACGGAACCGGGGAGCTGTTTTTT	once	TRBV5-1	TRBJ2-2	NA
CASSLSGTENVLTF	TGTGCCAGCAGCTTAAGTGGGACAGAGAACGTCCTGACTTTC	NA	TRBV7-3	TRBJ2-6	TRBD1
CASSVRGNTEAFF	TGTGCCAGCAGTGTTAGGGGGAACACTGAAGCTTTCTTT	few	TRBV12-3/TRBV12-4	TRBJ1-1	NA
CASSPGGSGTSYEQYF	TGTGCCAGCAGCCCAGGAGGTAGCGGGACCTCCTACGAGCAGTACTTC	NA	TRBV7-7	TRBJ2-7	TRBD2
CSVEAGSSYEQYF	TGCAGCGTTGAAGCCGGGAGCTCCTACGAGCAGTACTTC	NA	TRBV29-1	TRBJ2-7	NA
CASSTRTENTEAFF	TGTGCCAGTAGTACTCGGACAGAAAACACTGAAGCTTTCTTT	NA	TRBV19	TRBJ1-1	NA
CASSVGSARSYEQYF	TGTGCCAGCAGCGTCGGAAGCGCCCGCTCCTACGAGCAGTACTTC	NA	TRBV9	TRBJ2-7	NA
CASSWGRDYGYTF	TGTGCCAGCAGTTGGGGCAGGGACTATGGCTACACCTTC	few	TRBV12-3/TRBV12-4	TRBJ1-2	NA
CASSLDRNTNYGYTF	TGCGCCAGCAGCTTGGACAGAAATACTAACTATGGCTACACCTTC	once	TRBV5-1	TRBJ1-2	NA
CASRGQGADTQYF	TGCGCCAGCAGAGGACAGGGTGCAGATACGCAGTATTTT	NA	TRBV5-1	TRBJ2-3	TRBD1
CAISEGDTPKNIQYF	TGTGCCATCAGTGAGGGGGACACCCCCAAAAACATTCAGTACTTC	NA	TRBV10-3	TRBJ2-4	NA
CASSQVGSGGYYEQYF	TGTGCCAGCAGCCAAGTCGGGAGCGGGGGATACTACGAGCAGTACTTC	NA	TRBV4-2	TRBJ2-7	TRBD2
CASSQSRQGVFDEQFF	TGTGCCAGCAGCCAGAGTCGACAGGGGGTGTTCGATGAGCAGTTCTTC	NA	TRBV3-1/TRBV3-2	TRBJ2-1	TRBD1
CASSLHGGLVGTEAFF	TGTGCCAGCAGTTTACACGGAGGTTTAGTAGGCACTGAAGCTTTCTTT	many	TRBV6-5	TRBJ1-1	NA
CAWSVKGGSTEAFF	TGTGCCTGGAGTGTTAAAGGAGGAAGCACTGAAGCTTTCTTT	NA	TRBV30	TRBJ1-1	NA
CATSSRDRVNQPQHF	TGTGCCACCAGCAGCCGGGACAGGGTCAATCAGCCCCAGCATTTT	NA	TRBV15	TRBJ1-5	TRBD1
CASSLGGDLANEQFF	TGTGCCAGCAGCCTAGGGGGCGATTTGGCGAATGAGCAGTTCTTC	NA	TRBV5-6	TRBJ2-1	TRBD1
CASTPGRGIHNEQFF	TGTGCCAGCACCCCGGGACGGGGGATACACAATGAGCAGTTCTTC	NA	TRBV3-1/TRBV3-2	TRBJ2-1	NA
CASSLAGAPHYEQYF	TGTGCCAGCAGCCTGGCGGGAGCACCCCACTACGAGCAGTACTTC	NA	TRBV13	TRBJ2-7	TRBD2
CASISSGSGAGQFF	TGTGCCAGTATTAGTAGCGGGAGTGGGGCTGGGCAGTTCTTC	once	TRBV19	TRBJ2-1	TRBD2
CASSLQGAGTEAFF	TGCGCCAGCAGCCTACAGGGGGCGGGCACTGAAGCTTTCTTT	NA	TRBV5-1	TRBJ1-1	TRBD1
CASSEARNRVTGANVLTF	TGTGCCAGCAGTGAAGCGCGGAACAGGGTGACTGGGGCCAACGTCCTGACTTTC	once	TRBV2	TRBJ2-6	NA
CASSWASQGTDTQYF	TGCGCCAGCAGCTGGGCCAGTCAGGGCACAGATACGCAGTATTTT	NA	TRBV5-1	TRBJ2-3	NA
CATRLARGSTDTQYF	TGTGCCACCCGATTGGCACGGGGGAGCACAGATACGCAGTATTTT	NA	TRBV2	TRBJ2-3	NA
CASSSSSTENEQFF	TGTGCCAGCAGCTCCTCCTCCACGGAGAATGAGCAGTTCTTC	NA	TRBV7-3	TRBJ2-1	NA
CASSEYNSREQYF	TGTGCCAGCAGTGAATACAACTCCCGGGAGCAGTACTTC	NA	TRBV25-1	TRBJ2-7	NA
CAWSPSSYGYTF	TGTGCCTGGAGCCCAAGTTCCTACGGCTACACCTTC	NA	TRBV30	TRBJ1-2	NA
CASSQEERIRPQHF	TGTGCCAGCAGCCAAGAGGAGAGAATCAGGCCCCAGCATTTT	NA	TRBV4-2	TRBJ1-5	NA
CASSRDYEQFF	TGTGCCAGCAGCCGGGACTATGAGCAGTTCTTC	NA	TRBV5-6	TRBJ2-1	NA
CASGLRTGQNSPLHF	TGTGCTAGTGGTTTACGGACAGGGCAGAATTCACCCCTCCACTTT	NA	TRBV12-5	TRBJ1-6	TRBD1
CATSDLTRGQNTGELFF	TGTGCCACCAGTGATTTGACCAGGGGGCAGAACACCGGGGAGCTGTTTTTT	NA	TRBV24-1	TRBJ2-2	TRBD1
CASSRRQGPHGYTF	TGTGCCAGCAGCCGACGACAGGGACCCCATGGCTACACCTTC	NA	TRBV14	TRBJ1-2	TRBD1
CASSLGGLAANTGELFF	TGTGCCAGCAGCTTGGGCGGACTAGCCGCCAACACCGGGGAGCTGTTTTTT	NA	TRBV5-4	TRBJ2-2	TRBD2
CASSTQGLGRGYTF	TGTGCCAGCAGCACACAGGGCCTGGGGCGCGGCTACACCTTC	NA	TRBV7-2	TRBJ1-2	NA
CASSHSGRTSYEQYF	TGCGCCAGCAGTCATAGCGGGAGGACATCCTACGAGCAGTACTTC	NA	TRBV5-1	TRBJ2-7	TRBD2
CASSRYRGPDSNQPQHF	TGTGCCAGTAGTCGGTACAGGGGGCCCGATAGCAATCAGCCCCAGCATTTT	NA	TRBV19	TRBJ1-5	TRBD1
CASNSLGQGEGYTF	TGTGCCAGCAACTCATTGGGGCAGGGCGAAGGCTACACCTTC	once	TRBV7-9	TRBJ1-2	NA
CASRRRGGSLYSDTQYF	TGCGCCAGCAGGCGCCGCGGCGGGAGTCTATATTCAGATACGCAGTATTTT	NA	TRBV5-1	TRBJ2-3	TRBD2
CASSQGRRNTEAFF	TGTGCCAGCAGCCAAGGGAGGAGGAACACTGAAGCTTTCTTT	NA	TRBV4-2	TRBJ1-1	NA